The present TCR beta chain was sequenced within a study of human CD8 memory T cell subsets. Preparation of the TCR beta libraries relied on UMI-labeled 5' RACE. TCRdb re-called the 5' RACE reads and gives one entry per CDR3 protein, without DNA. Recorded for this sample: 4,200 or so distinct CDR3 sequences. Per subset, duplicate vials of some 150,000 sorted CD8+ T cells supplied RNA. Source material: CD8+ effector memory T cells (TEM) sorted from PBMCs. The subset here: effector memory CD8 T cells, CCR7- CD45RO+ CD95+. The origin of this receptor is a human donor in good health.

The CDR3 loop is CSARETGTRSTEAFF. V is TRBV20-1 and J is TRBJ1-1; no DNA is available, so the TRBD1 call from TCRdb remains unchecked. Per the germline V gene, CDR1 is DFQATT and CDR2 is SNEGSKA (reference sequence). This CDR3 is 15 amino acids long.